One sample yielded the 9 T cell receptor beta chains listed below, sequenced in a study of CD8+ T cells in alopecia areata. RNA extraction and reverse transcription yielded cDNA as sequencing template. The assay was immunoSEQ multiplex PCR, and TCRdb's table has in-frame clones only and misses some. Among fewer than 200,000 clones listed, approximately 70% were seen once. The sequences come from CD8+ T cells sorted from blood, collected at week 0. These receptors were collected from a human donor with alopecia areata.

The chain recombines TRBV30 with TRBJ1-5; a weak D match, TRBD1 (5 bases). V lost 0 bases to trimming and J lost 9 bases, with 12 bases between them. CDR1 is GTSNPN, CDR2 SVGIG, per germline (reference sequence). The length of the CDR3 is 13 residues. This chain's CDR3 is CAWSVGVGRPQHF. CDR3 nucleotide sequence: TGTGCCTGGAGTGTAGGTGTGGGACGGCCCCAGCATTTT.

J is TRBJ2-7 and V is TRBV10-3; 10 bases are shared with TRBD2. The CDR3 is 14 residues long. Germline loops: CDR1 ENHRY, CDR2 SYGVKD. V lost 2 bases, J lost 3 bases, and 1 base stayed unmatched. This CDR3 reads CAISEGTSVYEQYF. The CDR3 coding sequence is TGTGCCATCAGTGAGGGGACTAGCGTCTACGAGCAGTACTTC.

This chain connects TRBV27 to TRBJ2-7; D may be TRBD1 (5 bases). The V gene lost 2 bases and the J gene lost 0 bases, with 17 bases spanning the gap. Germline CDR1 MNHEY, CDR2 SMNVEV (reference sequence). The CDR3 is 17 residues long. CDR3 DNA sequence: TGTGCCAGCAGTTTAGGTTTGGGGCCGCCTGCCTCCTACGAGCAGTACTTC. Protein sequence: CASSLGLGPPASYEQYF.

In this sample, this clone turned up a few times. The chain employs TRBV6-5 and TRBJ2-1; TRBD1 matches 7 bases. From germline, CDR1 is MNHEY and CDR2 SVGAGI. The CDR3 totals 13 residues. Trimming removed 4 bases from V and 4 bases from J; junction bases left unmatched: 1. The CDR3 DNA reads TGTGCCAGCAGTTCACAGGGGTACAATGAGCAGTTCTTC. This sequence encodes CASSSQGYNEQFF.

This clone has more than one count but fewer than ten. The chain employs TRBV29-1 and TRBJ1-1; D is ambiguous. Between the trimmed V and J ends, which lost 3 bases and 4 bases, there was a span of 18 bases. This CDR3 is built from 15 residues. Germline V gene lookup returns CDR1 SQVTM and CDR2 ANQGSEA. CDR3 sequence: CSVDPSGRVGTEAFF. The CDR3 bases are TGCAGCGTTGACCCCAGTGGGAGGGTGGGCACTGAAGCTTTCTTT.

The sample holds a few counts of this clone. V gene TRBV27 combines with J gene TRBJ1-5, with D possibly matching TRBD1 (6 bases). The length of the CDR3 is 14 residues. Trimming pared 3 bases from V and 4 bases from J, leaving 10 bases between. CDR1 is MNHEY, CDR2 SMNVEV, per germline (reference sequence). CDR3 loop: CASSFGQGNQPQHF. The CDR3 DNA is TGTGCCAGCAGTTTTGGGCAGGGGAATCAGCCCCAGCATTTT.

This clone showed up just a few times. The chain joins TRBV6-1 to TRBJ2-1; 10 bases are a match to TRBD1. The CDR3 length is 16 residues. Germline lookup yields CDR1 MNHNS and CDR2 SASEGT. Losses at the gene ends were 2 bases for V and 6 bases for J; bases not matched to a gene: 7. The CDR3 nucleotides read TGTGCCAGCAGTGAACTCGACAGGGGGCGGGTCAATGAGCAGTTCTTC. Protein product: CASSELDRGRVNEQFF.

The V gene is TRBV25-1, the J gene TRBJ1-6; D gene uncertain. This CDR3 has 12 amino acids. Germline CDR1 is MGHDK and CDR2 is SYGVNS. V lost 3 bases to trimming and J lost 8 bases, with 5 bases between them. For the CDR3, the DNA is TGTGCCAGCAGTGACAGTTATTCACCCCTCCACTTT. It translates to CASSDSYSPLHF.

The chain has TRBV7-6 and TRBJ2-7; D is tentatively TRBD1 or TRBD2 (6 bases each). Trimming cost V 1 base and J 3 bases, with 10 bases left between them. Germline values: CDR1 SGHVS, CDR2 FNYEAQ. This CDR3 region has 14 residues. Written as DNA, the CDR3 is TGTGCCAGCAGCTTAGGAGGGGGGCTCTACGAGCAGTACTTC. It encodes CASSLGGGLYEQYF.